The 28 T cell receptor beta chains below come from one sample, sequenced in a study of blood T cell repertoires in COVID-19. Sequencing was performed with immunoSEQ multiplex PCR; in TCRdb, only in-frame clones are kept and a portion is missing. Of 35,000 to 50,000 clones detected, about four fifths appear once; the ten largest clones hold 5.5% to 6.5%. Material: peripheral blood. The receptors stem from a woman of 80 years or more with acute or convalescent COVID-19.

The chain links TRBV14 to TRBJ2-1; 10 nucleotides agree with TRBD2. This CDR3 spans 18 amino acids. V lost 4 bases, J lost 2 bases, and 11 bases stayed unmatched. Per the germline V gene, CDR1 is SGHDN and CDR2 is FVKESK. CDR3 nucleotides: TGTGCCAGCAGCCGAATGAAAATGGGACTAGCGACCTACAATGAGCAGTTCTTC. The encoded protein is CASSRMKMGLATYNEQFF.

This clone was seen just once. The chain combines TRBV6-5 with TRBJ2-1; D might be TRBD1 (6 bases). This CDR3 contains 15 residues. V was shortened by 2 bases and J by 2 bases, with 10 bases between the two germline ends. Germline lookup yields CDR1 MNHEY and CDR2 SVGAGI. The CDR3 coding sequence is TGTGCCAGCAGTTACGCTGGACAGCCCTACAATGAGCAGTTCTTC. Amino acids: CASSYAGQPYNEQFF.

The chain combines TRBV2 with TRBJ2-5; TRBD1 aligns across 11 bases. CDR1 is SNHLY, CDR2 FYNNEI, per germline. Losses at the gene ends were 8 bases for V and 5 bases for J; bases not matched to a gene: 7. CDR3 length: 14 residues. Here the CDR3 reads CASAGQGAVETQYF. In DNA, the CDR3 is TGTGCCAGCGCCGGACAGGGGGCAGTGGAGACCCAGTACTTC.

The chain couples TRBV6-1 to TRBJ2-4; possible D gene TRBD1, 6 bases. CDR3 length: 15 amino acids. From germline, CDR1 is MNHNS and CDR2 SASEGT. Deletions cut 3 bases from V and 3 bases from J, with 12 bases between. This chain's CDR3 is CASSDRGVGKNIQYF. The CDR3, as DNA: TGTGCCAGCAGTGACAGGGGAGTGGGCAAAAACATTCAGTACTTC.

The chain joins TRBV9 to TRBJ1-2, with a tentative D call TRBD1 (5 bases). The CDR3 consists of 17 residues. Trimming removed 2 bases at V and 7 bases at J, with 24 bases between. CDR1 and CDR2 (germline): SGDLS, YYNGEE. CDR3 nucleotides: TGTGCCAGCAGCGTCCTAACCGGGGGAAAGGGTGTCAGTGGCTACACCTTC. The encoded protein is CASSVLTGGKGVSGYTF.

The chain employs TRBV2 and TRBJ1-1, with unresolved D. The V gene's germline CDR1 is SNHLY and CDR2 FYNNEI. The length of the CDR3 is 14 residues. Trimming shortened V by 5 bases and J by 2 bases, and 12 bases separated the two germline ends. The DNA of the CDR3 is TGTGCCAGCAGTCGGACGGGAAGAAACACTGAAGCTTTCTTT. Protein product: CASSRTGRNTEAFF.

The CDR3 spells CAWRPGDRNTGELFF. The CDR3 coding sequence is TGTGCCTGGAGACCCGGGGACAGGAACACCGGGGAGCTGTTTTTT. The chain couples TRBV30 to TRBJ2-2; TRBD1 matches at 7 bases. The length of the CDR3 is 15 residues. The V segment lost 3 bases and the J segment 1 base; nucleotides outside the gene matches: 5. Germline CDR1 GTSNPN, CDR2 SVGIG (reference sequence).

Only a few counts were recorded for this clone. This chain uses TRBV27 with TRBJ2-1; D is unclear. V dropped 3 bases and J dropped 3 bases, with 6 bases sitting between them. Germline CDR1 is MNHEY and CDR2 is SMNVEV (reference sequence). The CDR3 length is 13 residues. CDR3 region: CASSFSVYNEQFF. The CDR3 DNA sequence: TGTGCCAGCAGTTTTTCAGTCTACAATGAGCAGTTCTTC.

This chain uses TRBV6-1 with TRBJ1-4; 8 bases agree with TRBD1. With 4 bases clipped from V and 8 bases from J, the junction kept 12 bases outside the gene matches. This CDR3 has 16 amino acids. CDR1 and CDR2 (germline): MNHNS, SASEGT. The CDR3: CASSAKQGEVREKLFF. CDR3 sequence (DNA): TGTGCCAGCAGTGCGAAACAGGGGGAAGTACGAGAAAAACTGTTTTTT.

The genes are TRBV4-1 and TRBJ1-3; 9 nucleotides align to TRBD1. Germline values: CDR1 MGHRA, CDR2 YSYEKL. The CDR3 totals 16 residues. V was pared by 3 bases and J by 3 bases, with 6 bases of the junction left unmatched. This chain's CDR3 is CASSQAGTGFGNTIYF. DNA of the CDR3: TGCGCCAGCAGCCAGGCCGGGACAGGGTTTGGAAACACCATATATTTT.

The chain has TRBV14 and TRBJ1-6, with D tentatively TRBD1 (5 bases). In germline, CDR1 is SGHDN, CDR2 FVKESK. With 2 bases removed from V and 7 bases from J, the gap between germline ends came to 12 bases. The length of the CDR3 is 15 residues. The CDR3 sequence: CASSQLNAGNSPLHF. The CDR3, as DNA: TGTGCCAGCAGCCAACTGAATGCAGGGAATTCACCCCTCCACTTT.

This chain joins TRBV5-6 and TRBJ1-2; perhaps TRBD1 as D (6 bases). The CDR3 consists of 14 residues. Germline loops: CDR1 SGHDT, CDR2 YYEEEE. V was shortened by 4 bases and J by 6 bases, with 16 bases between the two germline ends. The chain's CDR3 is CASSNTDSSHGYTF. For the CDR3, the DNA is TGTGCCAGCAGCAACACGGACAGTTCTCATGGCTACACCTTC.

This rearrangement joins TRBV2 to TRBJ1-2; 12 bases align to TRBD1. This CDR3 region has 15 residues. Germline trimming cut 5 bases from V and 4 bases from J; bases unmatched to any gene: 5. Germline CDR1 is SNHLY and CDR2 is FYNNEI. The CDR3 spells CASSRGTGGFYGYTF. DNA of the CDR3: TGTGCCAGCAGTCGTGGGACAGGGGGCTTCTATGGCTACACCTTC.

V and J are TRBV9 and TRBJ1-3; D is perhaps TRBD1 (5 bases). V lost 0 bases and J lost 5, with 15 bases in between. Germline V gives CDR1 SGDLS, CDR2 YYNGEE. The CDR3 is 16 amino acids. The DNA for the CDR3 is TGTGCCAGCAGCGTAGAGTCCAGGGTGGGTAGAAACACCATATATTTT. Amino acid sequence: CASSVESRVGRNTIYF.

The chain recombines TRBV30 with TRBJ1-6, with a tentative D call TRBD1 (5 bases). The CDR3 consists of 22 residues. The germline V gene encodes CDR1 GTSNPN and CDR2 SVGIG (reference sequence). Trimming took 3 bases from V and 9 from J, leaving 39 bases between them. CDR3 sequence (DNA): TGTGCCTGGAGGATTTTCGCGGGGCAGGTTCGTGAGCAATGGGCGTCCGGTTCACCCCTCCACTTT. Translation gives CAWRIFAGQVREQWASGSPLHF.

This sequence joins TRBV7-9 and TRBJ1-4, with 7 bases matching TRBD1. The CDR3 contains 14 residues. Germline CDR1 and CDR2: SEHNR and FQNEAQ (reference sequence). With 1 base clipped from V and 5 bases from J, the junction kept 1 base outside the gene matches. The CDR3 bases are TGTGCCAGCAGCTTAGGCAGGGGGAATGAAAAACTGTTTTTT. Translating it yields CASSLGRGNEKLFF.

This rearrangement joins TRBV3-1 (or the pseudogene TRBV3-2) to TRBJ2-7, with 9 bases lining up with TRBD1. V was pared by 6 bases and J by 3 bases, with 3 bases of the junction left unmatched. Germline V gene lookup returns CDR1 LGHDT and CDR2 YNNKEL (reference sequence). The CDR3 is made up of 13 amino acids. Written as DNA, the CDR3 is TGTGCCAGCAGTCTGGACAGGGGCTACGAGCAGTACTTC. It specifies CASSLDRGYEQYF.

The chain has TRBV2 and TRBJ2-7; unclear D gene. CDR1 and CDR2 from the germline V gene are SNHLY and FYNNEI. This CDR3 has 15 amino acids. V shed 0 bases and J shed 0 bases, with 9 bases lying between them. CDR3 nucleotide sequence: TGTGCCAGCAGTGAAGCGTCGGTTAGCTCCTACGAGCAGTACTTC. Its protein is CASSEASVSSYEQYF.

This chain joins TRBV11-1 and TRBJ1-1, with 9 bases fitting TRBD1. The germline gives CDR1 SGHAT, CDR2 FQDESV (reference sequence). The J segment lost 0 bases and the V segment lost 6 bases, leaving 8 bases of the junction unmatched. This CDR3 has 16 residues. CDR3 nucleotide sequence: TGTGCCAGCAGTTCTACAGGGGGCGCTTTGAACACTGAAGCTTTCTTT. Translation: CASSSTGGALNTEAFF.

The chain joins TRBV3-1 (or the pseudogene TRBV3-2) to TRBJ1-2; 8 nucleotides line up with TRBD1. Unmatched junction bases numbered 7, after V lost 1 base and J lost 6 bases. This CDR3 region has 15 residues. Germline V gene sequence: CDR1 LGHDT, CDR2 YNNKEL (reference sequence). CDR3 bases: TGTGCCAGCAGCCAAGCCTTCGGACAGGGACATGGCTACACCTTC. Translating gives CASSQAFGQGHGYTF.

This chain joins TRBV5-1 and TRBJ2-5; a weak D match, TRBD2 (6 bases). Germline lookup yields CDR1 SGHRS and CDR2 YFSETQ. V was cut by 4 bases and J by 5 bases, with 12 bases left in between. The length of the CDR3 is 13 residues. CDR3 protein: CASSLPEGETQYF. The DNA for the CDR3 is TGCGCCAGCAGCCTCCCGGAGGGGGAGACCCAGTACTTC.

J is TRBJ1-1 and V is TRBV5-8; 10 bases agree with TRBD1. The CDR3 extends over 15 amino acids. Germline V gives CDR1 SGHTS, CDR2 YDEGEE. Losses at the gene ends were 5 bases for V and 4 bases for J; bases not matched to a gene: 8. CDR3: CASSTGTGVATEAFF. CDR3 DNA sequence: TGTGCCAGCAGTACCGGGACAGGGGTCGCCACTGAAGCTTTCTTT.

This clone has only a few counts. The chain employs TRBV12-3 or TRBV12-4 and TRBJ1-4, with D perhaps TRBD1 (6 bases). V lost 6 bases and J 11 bases, leaving 10 bases between the germline ends. This CDR3 is built from 11 residues. CDR3 sequence reads: CASRQGPKLFF. The CDR3 DNA follows: TGTGCCAGCAGGCAGGGGCCGAAACTGTTTTTT.

This clone appeared once. The chain employs TRBV12-3 or TRBV12-4 and TRBJ2-7; D is perhaps TRBD2 (5 bases). The V gene lost 8 bases and the J gene lost 3 bases, with 14 bases spanning the gap. The CDR3 is 13 residues long. CDR3: CASARLGGYEQYF. The CDR3 nucleotides read TGTGCCAGCGCCCGACTCGGAGGCTACGAGCAGTACTTC.

The gene calls are TRBV29-1 and TRBJ1-1; TRBD1 might be the D (6 bases). Trimming cost V 7 bases and J 1 base, with 16 bases left between them. In germline, CDR1 is SQVTM, CDR2 ANQGSEA. There are 14 residues in the CDR3. CDR3 in DNA: TGCAGCGGTTATCAAACAGGGAGGAACACTGAAGCTTTCTTT. It specifies CSGYQTGRNTEAFF. The full variable domain, rest sourced from reference TRBV29-1 and TRBJ1-1, is SAVISQKPSRDICQRGTSLTIQCQVDSQVTMMFWYRQQPGQSLTLIATANQGSEATYESGFVIDKFPISRPNLTFSTLTVSNMSPEDSSIYLCSGYQTGRNTEAFFGQGTRLTVV.

CDR3 amino acids: CASSPGDSANYGYTF. DNA for the CDR3: TGTGCCAGCAGCCCTGGGGACTCAGCTAACTATGGCTACACCTTC. This rearrangement joins TRBV4-2 to TRBJ1-2, with D tentatively TRBD1 (5 bases). The V end was cut by 4 bases, the J end by 0 bases, with 12 bases between. The length of the CDR3 is 15 residues. In germline, CDR1 is LGHNA, CDR2 YNFKEQ.

In regard to this clone: The junction departs from the called germline gene at one end, perhaps through a read error. The chain is built from TRBV11-2 and TRBJ1-1, with 7 bases identical to TRBD1. This CDR3 region has 14 residues. CDR1 SGHAT and CDR2 FQNNGV come from the germline V gene. CDR3 nucleotide sequence: TGTGCCAGCAGCCTAATGACAGGGAACAGTGAAGCTTTCTTT. It encodes CASSLMTGNSEAFF.

The V and J genes are TRBV27 and TRBJ1-5; no reliable D call. V dropped 3 bases and J dropped 5 bases, with 8 bases sitting between them. Germline V CDR1 and CDR2: MNHEY, SMNVEV (reference sequence). The CDR3 runs to 13 residues. The DNA of the CDR3 is TGTGCCAGCAGTTTCGGGGAAGATCAGCCCCAGCATTTT. This translates into CASSFGEDQPQHF.